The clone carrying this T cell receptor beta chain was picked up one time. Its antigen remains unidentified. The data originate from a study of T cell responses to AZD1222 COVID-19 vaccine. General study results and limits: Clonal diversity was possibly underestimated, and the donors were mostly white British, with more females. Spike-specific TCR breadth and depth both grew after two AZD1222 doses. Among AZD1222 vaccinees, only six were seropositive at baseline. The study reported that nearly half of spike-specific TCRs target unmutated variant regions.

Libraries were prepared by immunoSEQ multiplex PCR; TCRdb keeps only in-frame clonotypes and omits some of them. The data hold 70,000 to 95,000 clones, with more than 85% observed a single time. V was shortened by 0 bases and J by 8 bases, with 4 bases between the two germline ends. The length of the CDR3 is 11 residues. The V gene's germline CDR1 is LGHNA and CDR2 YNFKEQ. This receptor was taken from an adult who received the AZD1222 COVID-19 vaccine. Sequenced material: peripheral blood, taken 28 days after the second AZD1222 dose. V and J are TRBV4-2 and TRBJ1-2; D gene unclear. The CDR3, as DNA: TGTGCCAGCAGCCAAGACGCAGGCTACACCTTC. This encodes CASSQDAGYTF.